The 5 T cell receptor beta chains in this list originate from one sample, sequenced in a study of beta chain features in type 1 diabetes. Reverse transcription of all isolated RNA meant that expressed TCRB transcripts were sequenced. Produced via immunoSEQ multiplex PCR; TCRdb's table is partial and in-frame only. In the table there are hundreds of thousands of clones, roughly 15% of which are singletons. The specimen sequenced was naive CD4+ T cells from blood. These receptors came from a woman aged 18-30 years in good health.

This clone occurred once. The genes are TRBV11-2 and TRBJ2-1, with D perhaps given as TRBD1 or TRBD2 (5 bases each). Germline V gene lookup returns CDR1 SGHAT and CDR2 FQNNGV. With 3 bases removed from V and 6 bases from J, the gap between germline ends came to 15 bases. This CDR3 is built from 15 residues. CDR3 nucleotide sequence: TGTGCCAGCAGCTTTCTCCGGGGACGGGTCAATGAGCAGTTCTTC. It encodes CASSFLRGRVNEQFF.

The chain carries TRBV5-1 and TRBJ2-1; TRBD1 matches 7 bases. CDR1 and CDR2 from the germline V gene are SGHRS and YFSETQ. This CDR3 spans 14 amino acids. The junction had 6 bases not matched to a gene; V was cut back by 4 bases and J by 5 bases. CDR3 protein: CASSPSTGDNEQFF. In nucleotides, the CDR3 is TGCGCCAGCAGCCCCAGTACAGGGGACAATGAGCAGTTCTTC.

This chain links TRBV27 with TRBJ1-5; TRBD1 might be the D (5 bases). The CDR3 contains 13 residues. Trimming removed 6 bases at V and 5 bases at J, with 11 bases between. The germline V gene has CDR1 MNHEY and CDR2 SMNVEV (reference sequence). CDR3 DNA: TGTGCCAGCAGCAGGGTGTTTGATCAGCCCCAGCATTTT. Translated, it gives CASSRVFDQPQHF.

On this clone: Within the sample, other DNA sequences also encode this same CDR3. This chain links TRBV2 with TRBJ1-2; D gene uncertain. The CDR3 loop spans 12 amino acids. V lost 1 base, J lost 8 bases, and 8 bases lay in between. The germline V gene encodes CDR1 SNHLY and CDR2 FYNNEI. DNA of the CDR3: TGTGCCAGCAGTGAAGACTATGGAGGCTACACCTTC. Amino acids: CASSEDYGGYTF.

The J gene is TRBJ2-1, the V gene TRBV7-2, with TRBD2 matching over 10 bases. The V and J ends lost 4 bases and 7 bases, in that order; junction bases with no gene match: 7. This CDR3 has 15 amino acids. Germline V gene lookup returns CDR1 SGHTA and CDR2 FQGNSA. CDR3 nucleotides: TGTGCCAGCAGCTCATCTAGCGGGAGTAGGAATGAGCAGTTCTTC. It specifies CASSSSSGSRNEQFF.